The following is a T cell receptor (beta chain) sequence with its context. The entry originates in a study of shared T cell receptors in the human thymus. Profiled with immunoSEQ multiplex PCR; TCRdb holds only in-frame clones, not every one. There are roughly 550,000 clones in the sample; more than 75% occur only once, and around 0.013% lies in the top ten. These data were also filed under a second study, of human thymus T cells. Per that paper: The donor group consisted of healthy Finnish infants who were having corrective surgery for congenital heart defects. What appeared biased in thymic and blood repertoires was the usage of V and J genes.

Sequenced sample: thymocytes. The clonotype was recovered from a boy younger than two with a congenital heart defect.

CDR3 sequence reads: CASSSHPGQVYGYTF. CDR3 nucleotide sequence: TGTGCCAGCAGTTCCCATCCGGGACAAGTCTATGGCTACACCTTC. This sequence joins TRBV28 and TRBJ1-2; D is possibly TRBD1 (6 bases). Germline V gene lookup returns CDR1 MDHEN and CDR2 SYDVKM. Trimming took off 4 bases at V and 4 bases at J, with 16 bases between the two ends. The CDR3 is made up of 15 amino acids.